The 20 T cell receptor beta chains reported below all come from one sample, sequenced in a study of blood T cells in healthy people across ages. Through a sample-barcoded 5' primer and a J-beta primer mix, a second PCR was run for roughly 6 to 12 cycles. TCRdb called the 5' RACE reads again in MiXCR, with one record for every CDR3 protein. The sample has 1,500,000 or so distinct CDR3 sequences; around 59% are singletons. Sequencing was performed on blood. The source of these receptors is a man in his late teens or twenties in good health.

J is TRBJ2-1 and V is TRBV10-3; 9 nucleotides align to TRBD2. The V segment lost 7 bases and the J segment 9 bases; nucleotides outside the gene matches: 10. Germline CDR1 is ENHRY and CDR2 is SYGVKD. This CDR3 contains 14 residues. The CDR3 spells CAITENIAGAEQFF. Written as DNA, the CDR3 is TGTGCCATCACTGAAAACATAGCGGGAGCTGAGCAGTTCTTC.

The sample holds a few counts of this clonotype. The CDR3 DNA reads as TGCGCCAGCAGCTTCTTAGCGGGGGATAAAGATACGCAGTATTTT. Its translation: CASSFLAGDKDTQYF. The V and J genes are TRBV5-1 and TRBJ2-3; 9 bases map to TRBD2. This CDR3 spans 15 amino acids. CDR1 and CDR2 from the germline V gene are SGHRS and YFSETQ. Trimming at V came to 2 bases and at J to 5 bases, leaving 6 bases not matched to a gene.

The CDR3 is CASSPNPQEAFYGYTF. The CDR3 nucleotides read TGTGCCAGCAGTCCCAATCCACAGGAAGCCTTCTATGGCTACACCTTC. V usage is TRBV27 and J usage is TRBJ1-2; tentatively, D is TRBD1 (5 bases). Germline CDR1 is MNHEY and CDR2 is SMNVEV (reference sequence). The CDR3 consists of 16 residues. V was trimmed by 5 bases and J by 4 bases, leaving 20 bases between them.

V gene TRBV5-1 combines with J gene TRBJ2-5; TRBD1 agrees at 9 bases. The DNA end favors TRBJ2-7, so the J call may be wrong. CDR1 SGHRS and CDR2 YFSETQ come from the germline V gene. The CDR3 is 16 residues long. CDR3 region: CASSAADGTGLYEQYF. In DNA form, the CDR3 reads TGCGCCAGCAGCGCGGCCGACGGGACAGGGCTTTACGAGCAGTACTTC.

In this sample, this clonotype turned up once. The chain employs TRBV5-1 and TRBJ2-1; D possibly corresponds to TRBD2 (7 bases). The V end lost 3 bases, the J end lost 5 bases, and 21 bases lay between the germline ends. CDR3 length: 17 amino acids. Germline CDR1 and CDR2: SGHRS and YFSETQ. The CDR3 sequence: CASSSSRGAPKNNEQFF. The CDR3 bases are TGCGCCAGCAGCTCCTCACGGGGGGCGCCCAAGAACAATGAGCAGTTCTTC.

The J gene is TRBJ2-2, the V gene TRBV25-1; 7 bases align to TRBD1. The ends lost 9 bases at V and 6 bases at J; junction bases unmatched: 10. This CDR3 has 14 amino acids. Per germline, CDR1 MGHDK and CDR2 SYGVNS. For the CDR3, the DNA is TGTGCCAGTAAGGGGGCCAGGATTCCCGGGGAGCTGTTTTTT. Its protein product is CASKGARIPGELFF.

On this clonotype itself: One end of the junction does not line up with germline, which may come from a read error. The V and J genes are TRBV29-1 and TRBJ2-7; 8 nucleotides agree with TRBD1. The CDR3 extends over 11 amino acids. Looked up from germline, CDR1 is SQVTM and CDR2 is ANQGSEA. In DNA form, the CDR3 reads TGCAGCGTGGAAGACAGGGGCGAGCAGTACTTC. It is translated as CSVEDRGEQYF.

As DNA, the CDR3 is TGTGCCAGCAGCTTATGGGCTACCGGGACAGGGGAGTCTGGGGCCAACGTCCTGACTTTC. This sequence encodes CASSLWATGTGESGANVLTF. This chain connects TRBV11-2 to TRBJ2-6, with 10 positions matching TRBD1. Germline V gene data show CDR1 as SGHAT and CDR2 as FQNNGV. The CDR3 has 20 residues. Germline trimming cut 2 bases from V and 1 base from J; bases unmatched to any gene: 11.

The chain is built from TRBV20-1 and TRBJ2-7; D is ambiguous. Germline V lookup: CDR1 DFQATT, CDR2 SNEGSKA (reference sequence). The CDR3 is made up of 12 amino acids. The chain's CDR3 is CSTPDGLYEQYF. DNA for the CDR3: TGCAGCACCCCGGACGGGCTCTACGAGCAGTACTTC.

The sample holds a few counts of this clonotype. V gene TRBV4-1 combines with J gene TRBJ2-1, with TRBD2 matching 15 bases. CDR1 and CDR2 from the germline V gene are MGHRA and YSYEKL. This CDR3 has 17 residues. V lost 2 bases, J lost 7 bases, and 6 bases stayed unmatched. CDR3 coding DNA: TGCGCCAGCAGCCAACTCCCGGGACTAGCGGGAGGAAATGAGCAGTTCTTC. It codes for CASSQLPGLAGGNEQFF.

This chain uses TRBV4-2 with TRBJ1-1; D possibly corresponds to TRBD1 (6 bases). The ends were cut back, 4 bases at V and 4 bases at J, with 13 bases in the middle. Germline assignment: CDR1 LGHNA and CDR2 YNFKEQ. The CDR3 extends over 14 amino acids. CDR3 amino acids: CASSPGALGTEAFF. CDR3 DNA sequence: TGTGCCAGCAGCCCAGGGGCACTAGGCACTGAAGCTTTCTTT.

This chain connects TRBV4-1 to TRBJ1-1; TRBD1 might be the D (5 bases). CDR1 MGHRA and CDR2 YSYEKL come from the germline V gene. Trimming took 1 base from V and 5 from J, leaving 14 bases between them. This CDR3 region has 15 residues. In DNA form, the CDR3 reads TGCGCCAGCAGCCAAGCTGGGCAGGGAGGTACTGAAGCTTTCTTT. It codes for CASSQAGQGGTEAFF.

V is TRBV4-3 and J is TRBJ2-7; no definite D call. This CDR3 contains 15 residues. CDR1 is LGHNA, CDR2 YSLEER, per germline. Trimming took 0 bases from V and 0 from J, leaving 9 bases between them. CDR3: CASSQEHSSSYEQYF. The CDR3 coding sequence is TGCGCCAGCAGCCAAGAGCACAGTAGCTCCTACGAGCAGTACTTC.

The gene calls are TRBV20-1 and TRBJ2-5; no clear D. Trimming removed 1 base at V and 5 bases at J, with 14 bases between. The CDR3 has 14 amino acids. Germline values: CDR1 DFQATT, CDR2 SNEGSKA (reference sequence). CDR3 DNA: TGCAGTGCTAGAGTCCCGGGCTCCTCGGAGACCCAGTACTTC. Its translation is CSARVPGSSETQYF.

The chain combines TRBV7-2 with TRBJ2-1; 8 nucleotides agree with TRBD1. V lost 1 base and J lost 6; bases outside the gene matches: 8. This CDR3 has 16 amino acids. Germline CDR1 SGHTA, CDR2 FQGNSA. The CDR3 here is CASSLGPDRGTNEQFF. DNA for the CDR3: TGTGCCAGCAGCTTAGGGCCCGACAGGGGAACCAATGAGCAGTTCTTC.

The J gene is TRBJ1-6, the V gene TRBV24-1, with unresolved D. The V end was cut by 3 bases, the J end by 7 bases, with 12 bases between. The CDR3 has 15 residues. Per the germline V gene, CDR1 is KGHDR and CDR2 is SFDVKD. Written as DNA, the CDR3 is TGTGCCACCAGTGATCCGCGGTTAGGAAATTCACCCCTCCACTTT. Its protein product is CATSDPRLGNSPLHF.

The chain combines TRBV9 with TRBJ2-4; possibly TRBD1 for D (5 bases). The end of the DNA aligns better with TRBJ2-7, so the J call may be wrong. The CDR3 spans 15 residues. The germline V gene encodes CDR1 SGDLS and CDR2 YYNGEE. The CDR3: CASSPPDGHIYEQYF. CDR3 sequence (DNA): TGTGCCAGCAGCCCCCCTGACGGACACATCTACGAGCAGTACTTC.

The rearrangement uses TRBV6-1 and TRBJ1-1; the match to TRBD1 covers 7 bases. CDR1 MNHNS and CDR2 SASEGT come from the germline V gene. The V and J ends lost 7 bases and 0 bases, in that order; junction bases with no gene match: 5. This CDR3 is built from 14 residues. The CDR3 is CASMGGGLNTEAFF. The CDR3 DNA sequence: TGTGCCAGCATGGGAGGGGGCCTGAACACTGAAGCTTTCTTT.

The chain employs TRBV6-2 or TRBV6-3 and TRBJ1-5; D is possibly TRBD1 (6 bases). The V end was cut by 7 bases, the J end by 5 bases, with 18 bases between. CDR1 is MNHEY and CDR2 is SVGEGT in the germline V gene. The CDR3 extends over 15 amino acids. The CDR3, as DNA: TGTGCCAGCAACAGGGCGATAGGAATGGATCAGCCCCAGCATTTT. Protein product: CASNRAIGMDQPQHF.

This chain joins TRBV5-1 and TRBJ2-1; D perhaps matches TRBD2 (6 bases). This CDR3 is 14 amino acids long. CDR1 is SGHRS and CDR2 is YFSETQ in the germline V gene. V was clipped by 2 bases and J by 5 bases, with 11 bases between them. The CDR3 DNA reads as TGCGCCAGCAGCTTCCCGGGAGAACACAATGAGCAGTTCTTC. Translated: CASSFPGEHNEQFF.